This T cell receptor beta chain was observed in a study of blood T cells in healthy people across ages. Primed by a sample-barcoded 5' primer and a J-beta primer mix, a second PCR proceeded for about 6 to 12 cycles. Per sample, CDR3-containing paired-end reads numbered at least 2.5 million. MiXCR, run by TCRdb on the 5' RACE reads, gives a single entry per CDR3 protein. The sample shows about 600,000 distinct CDR3 sequences, 45% to 55% of them seen only once. V shed 3 bases, J shed 4 bases, and the junction held 7 bases outside the gene matches. Germline lookup yields CDR1 KGHDR and CDR2 SFDVKD. The CDR3 extends over 16 amino acids. Total RNA, at least 5.5 micrograms per sample, was extracted from PBMCs.

This clonotype was sampled from a man older than 75 in good health. Sequenced: blood. The chain links TRBV24-1 to TRBJ2-1, with 8 bases fitting TRBD2. CDR3 in DNA: TGTGCCACCAGTGATAGGACGGGAGGGCCGTACAATGAGCAGTTCTTC. It translates to CATSDRTGGPYNEQFF.